This TCR beta chain came from a study of response to subunit inactivated influenza vaccine. Study observations and caveats: New T cells are recruited in small numbers by each seasonal influenza vaccination, according to the authors' suggestion.

TCRdb used MiXCR to reprocess the RT-PCR reads, holding one entry per CDR3 protein. The sample gives roughly 700,000 distinct CDR3 sequences, over 11% of which show up once; 6.5% to 8.5% is in the top ten. This clonotype was observed at least ten times. Its antigen is undetermined. V was pared by 3 bases and J by 3 bases, with 8 bases between. The CDR3 totals 13 residues. Germline V gives CDR1 WSHSY, CDR2 SAAADI. The genes are TRBV10-2 and TRBJ1-2; unclear D gene. The sequencing here drew on PBMCs from blood, taken 14 days before vaccination. The clonotype was recovered from a man aged 50-59 years who received an inactivated influenza vaccine. CDR3 bases: TGCGCCAGCAGTGATACGAGGGACTATGGCTACACCTTC. Protein sequence: CASSDTRDYGYTF.